The following is a TCR beta chain sequence with its context. In its sample, this clone was seen once. Its target antigen remains unknown. Base qualities are missing; no much larger clone stands one base away. The sample belongs to a study of blood T cell repertoires in COVID-19 (dated by TCRdb to 2018 to 2020). Background for the entire study: The collaborator samples originated in the United States, Italy and Spain and spanned the acute and convalescent phases of COVID-19. The samples were drawn from two sources: the first 160 participants of the ongoing ImmuneRACE study, and some 1,300 subjects contributed by 6 global collaborators. Deeply sampled blood TCRbeta repertoires from subjects exposed to, actively infected with, or recovered from COVID-19 were included in the dataset. HLA class I and class II types, where available, came from metadata supplied by the sample provider rather than from assay-based typing. A de-identified subject ID, COVID-19 status, age in years and sex were almost always included in the sample metadata. The material from the prospective study consisted of cDNA or gDNA derived from T cells, B-cell-depleted T cells, or PBMCs. A freely available public database, intended as a resource for researchers studying the immune response to SARS-CoV-2, is where the repertoires were released.

Points the paper makes about the study in general: Clinical and demographic metadata were provided uncurated, with the amount varying by source and participant.

Trimming takes 5 bases from V and 0 bases from J, and the germline ends sit 16 bases apart. Inclusive of the bounding cysteine and phenylalanine, the CDR3 is 16 residues long. Only the CDR3 portion is preserved as DNA: 48 bases, with reading frame beginning at the first base. CDR1 SGHTA and CDR2 FQGNSA are derived from the germline V gene. TCRbeta CDR3 regions were amplified from genomic DNA using the immunoSEQ Assay, a bias-controlled multiplex PCR. The study's processing was this. Nucleated cell counts per sample were estimated from amplification of reference gene primers within the assay. Sequence reads were collapsed and filtered to measure the absolute abundance of every unique TCRbeta CDR3 rearrangement. For each sample, productive Simpson clonality was calculated by taking the square root of Simpson's diversity index across productive rearrangements. Not all clones reach the TCRdb copy of this immuneACCESS table, which keeps in-frame sequences only. Checked studies attribute under half of the gap to unresolved V genes and leave the rest unexplained. V and J calls and clone size come straight from that table; D and trimming were deduced from the DNA. Counted in this sample were about 57,000 clones; 70% to 85% of them appeared once. The ten largest clones represent more than 3% of the sample.

Collaborating institutions collected whole blood in K2EDTA tubes following their own protocols. For TCRbeta analysis, collaborators shipped samples as frozen whole blood, isolated PBMCs, or DNA extracted from either of those sample types. The chain employs TRBV7-2 and TRBJ1-1; the D segment could be TRBD1, given 6 matching bases. This receptor was identified in a man between 60 and 75 years old with acute or convalescent COVID-19. Source material: peripheral blood. The encoded CDR3 is CASSQGQQRMNTEAFF. The sequenced DNA: TGTGCCAGCAGCCAAGGACAGCAGCGGATGAACACTGAAGCTTTCTTT.